This T cell receptor (beta chain) was identified in a study of graft-versus-host responses after intestinal transplantation. This clone has only a few counts. Its antigen remains unknown. Some clones are missing from TCRdb's copy, which holds only in-frame ones; the method was immunoSEQ multiplex PCR. Of 88,000 or so clones listed, roughly 88% are singletons. This TCR came from a human donor who received an intestinal transplant. The material was unstimulated CD4+ T cells sorted from spleen or lymph node cells, obtained before intestinal transplant.

CDR3: CASSATGGPYEQYF. The CDR3 nucleotides are TGTGCCAGCAGCGCGACAGGGGGCCCCTACGAGCAGTACTTC. The chain recombines TRBV6-1 with TRBJ2-7; 10 nucleotides agree with TRBD1. Germline-derived CDR1 and CDR2 are MNHNS and SASEGT. This CDR3 has 14 amino acids. V lost 6 bases, J lost 2 bases, and 4 bases stayed unmatched.